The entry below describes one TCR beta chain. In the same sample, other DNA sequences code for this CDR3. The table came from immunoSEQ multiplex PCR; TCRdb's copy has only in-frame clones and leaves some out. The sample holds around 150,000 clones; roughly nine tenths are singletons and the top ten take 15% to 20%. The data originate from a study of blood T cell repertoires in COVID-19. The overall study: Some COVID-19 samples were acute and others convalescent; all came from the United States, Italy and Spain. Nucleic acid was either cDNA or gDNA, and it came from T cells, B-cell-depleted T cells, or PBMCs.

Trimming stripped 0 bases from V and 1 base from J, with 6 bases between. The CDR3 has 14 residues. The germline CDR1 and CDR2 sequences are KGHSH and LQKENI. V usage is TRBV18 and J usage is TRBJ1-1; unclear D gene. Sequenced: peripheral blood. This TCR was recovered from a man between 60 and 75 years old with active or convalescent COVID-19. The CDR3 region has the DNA TGTGCCAGCTCACCACCTAACGGGAACACTGAAGCTTTCTTT. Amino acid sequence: CASSPPNGNTEAFF.